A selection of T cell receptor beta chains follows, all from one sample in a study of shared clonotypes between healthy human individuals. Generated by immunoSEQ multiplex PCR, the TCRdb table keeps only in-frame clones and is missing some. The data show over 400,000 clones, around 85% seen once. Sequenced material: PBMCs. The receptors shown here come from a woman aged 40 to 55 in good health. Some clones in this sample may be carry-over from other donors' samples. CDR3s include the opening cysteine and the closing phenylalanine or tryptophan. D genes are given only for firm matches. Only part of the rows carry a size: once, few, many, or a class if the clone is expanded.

TGTGCCAGCAGCAGGGGGGGAGCCCTCTCCTACGAGCAGTACTTC CASSRGGALSYEQYF TRBV7-8 - TRBJ2-7 -
TGCGCCAGCAGCTACGTGGGAGGGTTCTACAATGAGCAGTTCTTC CASSYVGGFYNEQFF TRBV5-1 - TRBJ2-1 TRBD2
TGCGCCAGCAGTGAGTCTAGAGGGGTCCTGAGCGGGAGTTACAATGAGCAGTTCTTC CASSESRGVLSGSYNEQFF TRBV10-1 - TRBJ2-1 TRBD2
TGTGCCAGCAGTGATGCTTCACAGTTGGGGGCCTATGGCTACACCTTC CASSDASQLGAYGYTF TRBV6-1 - TRBJ1-2 -
TGTGCCAGCAGTGACTCTTTCGGAGATACGCAGTATTTT CASSDSFGDTQYF TRBV6-4 once TRBJ2-3 -
TGCAGCTCCTCCCGGGAGGGCCGGGAGACCCAGTACTTC CSSSREGRETQYF TRBV29-1 - TRBJ2-5 TRBD2
TGCGCCAGCAGCCAAGGCCTCCTTAGGGCTAGGAGGTCTTTCGAGCAGTACTTC CASSQGLLRARRSFEQYF TRBV4-3 - TRBJ2-7 -
TGTGCCAGCAGCTTAGCGCAGGCAGGACAGTGGACCCAGTACTTC CASSLAQAGQWTQYF TRBV7-8 - TRBJ2-5 -
TGTGCCAGCAGCTTAGATCTCCCCATCTCTGGAAACACCATATATTTT CASSLDLPISGNTIYF TRBV7-2 - TRBJ1-3 -
TGTGCCACCAGCACCCGCCGGGGGGATCAGCCCCAGCATTTT CATSTRRGDQPQHF TRBV15 - TRBJ1-5 -
TGTGCCAGCATCGGGACAGGGGGCTATGGCTACACCTTC CASIGTGGYGYTF TRBV25-1 - TRBJ1-2 TRBD1
TGTGCCAGCAGTTTCCGAGGAAACTACGAGCAGTACTTC CASSFRGNYEQYF TRBV27 - TRBJ2-7 -
TGTGCCTGGAGGGGCGGTGTCTCGGGCACCGGGGAGCTGTTTTTT CAWRGGVSGTGELFF TRBV30 - TRBJ2-2 -
TGTGCCACCAGCAGAGACATCAGGGAATTAGAGACCCAGTACTTC CATSRDIRELETQYF TRBV15 - TRBJ2-5 -
TGTGCCAGCAGTTTGGACGGAAGAACCTACGAGCAGTACTTC CASSLDGRTYEQYF TRBV28 - TRBJ2-7 -
TGTGCCAGCAAACCAGGGTCCTACAATGAGCAGTTCTTC CASKPGSYNEQFF TRBV2 - TRBJ2-1 -
TGTGCCAGCTCACCTCTCTACGAGCAGTACTTC CASSPLYEQYF TRBV18 - TRBJ2-7 -
TGTGCCAGCAGCCTAGCGGGCCCCTACAATGAGCAGTTCTTC CASSLAGPYNEQFF TRBV11-2 - TRBJ2-1 TRBD2
TGTGCCAGCAGTCAAGACCAGCGGGGTACAGATACGCAGTATTTT CASSQDQRGTDTQYF TRBV7-9 few TRBJ2-3 TRBD2
TGTGCCAGCAGTGAACGGCGAGGGGTGCGTGGCAATGAGCAGTTCTTC CASSERRGVRGNEQFF TRBV2 - TRBJ2-1 -
TGTGCCAGCACCCCAAGCGGACAGAATGGCTACACCTTC CASTPSGQNGYTF TRBV6-5 - TRBJ1-2 -
TGTGCCAGCAGGCAACAGGCCTGGGGCACTGAAGCTTTCTTT CASRQQAWGTEAFF TRBV6-4 - TRBJ1-1 -
TGTGCCAGCAACTCAGGGGGTGGCTACACCTTC CASNSGGGYTF TRBV28 - TRBJ1-2 TRBD1
TGTGCCAGCAGCTTGGACCGGGGGGAGCAGTTCTTC CASSLDRGEQFF TRBV5-4 - TRBJ2-1 -
TGTGCCAGCAGCTCCCCCCTCCGGGGACACCGATCCTACGAGCAGTACTTC CASSSPLRGHRSYEQYF TRBV7-6 - TRBJ2-7 -
TGTGCCAGCAAGATGGGTTCGTACTACGAGCAGTACTTC CASKMGSYYEQYF TRBV6-6 - TRBJ2-7 -
TGTGCCAGCAGTGGGCAAGGACAGGGTTCCTGGGCTTTCTTT CASSGQGQGSWAFF TRBV28 - TRBJ1-1 TRBD1
TGTGCCAGCAGTCTGGCGGGGGCAGATACGCAGTATTTT CASSLAGADTQYF TRBV25-1 - TRBJ2-3 TRBD2
TGTGCCAGCAGCGAGAGTGGACTAGGACTCAATGAGCAGTTCTTC CASSESGLGLNEQFF TRBV9 - TRBJ2-1 TRBD2
TGTGCCAGCAGCTTGGCCCTCGGTAACACTGAAGCTTTCTTT CASSLALGNTEAFF TRBV5-4 - TRBJ1-1 -
TGTGCCATCAGGGGTGGGGAGACCCAGTACTTC CAIRGGETQYF TRBV10-3 - TRBJ2-5 -
TGTGCCAGCAGCCAGCTTGGGACAGGGCATTCCTATGGCTACACCTTC CASSQLGTGHSYGYTF TRBV7-2 - TRBJ1-2 TRBD1